This T cell receptor (beta chain) was sequenced for a study of cytomegalovirus exposure and HLA in healthy donors. PCR was performed using 60 Vbeta and 13 Jbeta primers. Libraries were prepared by immunoSEQ multiplex PCR; TCRdb keeps only in-frame clonotypes and omits some of them. The sample lists around 210,000 clones; 82% were seen once. CDR1 is SNHLY, CDR2 FYNNEI, per germline. The CDR3 is 12 amino acids. V was clipped by 4 bases and J by 11 bases, with 14 bases between them. The sequencing sample was made of PBMCs. The sequence came from a woman aged 40 to 55 in good health and CMV-seronegative. This chain connects TRBV2 to TRBJ1-1, with D unresolved. DNA of the CDR3: TGTGCCAGCAGTGGTGGGCCCGCGGGGGCTTTCTTT. Its translation is CASSGGPAGAFF.